A selection of T cell receptor beta chains follows, all from one sample in a study of blood T cell repertoires in COVID-19. The data were produced by immunoSEQ multiplex PCR, yet TCRdb's version contains in-frame clones alone and is incomplete. Here the sample spans some 80,000 clones, around 80% being singletons. The sample was peripheral blood. These receptors were obtained from a man between 60 and 75 years old with active or convalescent COVID-19. The CDR3 runs from the conserved cysteine through the conserved F or W. A D gene is named only where the DNA matches it firmly. Not every row has a clone size; where given, it reads once, few, many or a size class.

v_call	j_call	d_call	clone_size	cdr3_nt	cdr3_aa
TRBV11-1	TRBJ1-5	.	.	TGTGCCAGCAGCAAGGAGGAAAATCAGCCCCAGCATTTT	CASSKEENQPQHF
TRBV5-1	TRBJ1-5	.	.	TGCGCCAGCAGCTTGTATGGGGGCGATAGCAATCAGCCCCAGCATTTT	CASSLYGGDSNQPQHF
TRBV12-5	TRBJ2-1	TRBD2	.	TGTGCTAGTGGTTCCCCCTCCGGGGGGGCCCCCTACAATGAGCAGTTCTTC	CASGSPSGGAPYNEQFF
TRBV11-3	TRBJ2-3	.	.	TGTGCCAGCAGCTTTGGAGACAACGGGGTTACGCAGTATTTT	CASSFGDNGVTQYF
TRBV4-1	TRBJ1-1	.	.	TGCGCCAGCAGCCAAGGGGTACAGTTGGGTCGACCTGAAGCTTTCTTT	CASSQGVQLGRPEAFF
TRBV29-1	TRBJ2-7	.	few	TGCAGCGTTGCAATGATCCCGGAGGGGGAGCAGTACTTC	CSVAMIPEGEQYF
TRBV3-1/TRBV3-2	TRBJ2-1	TRBD2	.	TGTGCCAGCAGCCAAGATAGAGCGGGAGACAATGAGCAGTTCTTC	CASSQDRAGDNEQFF
TRBV5-1	TRBJ2-3	TRBD2	.	TGCGCCAGCAGCCCCAGTTCTAGCGGGGGTAGCACAGATACGCAGTATTTT	CASSPSSSGGSTDTQYF
TRBV11-3	TRBJ2-3	.	.	TGTGCCAGCAGCTTAGAAGGGGGGGAATCCACAGATACGCAGTATTTT	CASSLEGGESTDTQYF
TRBV12-3/TRBV12-4	TRBJ1-1	.	.	TGTGCCAGCAGTTTACAGGAGAACACTGAAGCTTTCTTT	CASSLQENTEAFF
TRBV5-1	TRBJ2-1	.	.	TGCGCCAGCAGCTCGGATGGGGGGGCCAATGAGCAGTTCTTC	CASSSDGGANEQFF
TRBV29-1	TRBJ2-1	TRBD2	.	TGCAGCGTTGGTCCGGGGGGTTTTTCAAGTGAGCAGTTCTTC	CSVGPGGFSSEQFF
TRBV4-1	TRBJ2-5	TRBD2	.	TGCGCCAGCAGCATGCGAACTAGCGGGGGGGCCCGGCGGCAAGAGACCCAGTACTTC	CASSMRTSGGARRQETQYF
TRBV11-3	TRBJ2-1	TRBD2	.	TGTGCCAGCAGCAATCTAGCGGGGGACAATGAGCAGTTCTTC	CASSNLAGDNEQFF
TRBV5-1	TRBJ1-5	.	once	TGCGCCAGCAGCCCCTCAGCCCCGCACAGGCATAGCAATCAGCCCCAGCATTTT	CASSPSAPHRHSNQPQHF
TRBV6-2/TRBV6-3	TRBJ1-2	.	few	TGTGCCAGCAGTTCATCGAGCTATGGCTACACCTTC	CASSSSSYGYTF
TRBV9	TRBJ2-1	.	.	TGTGCCAGCAGCGGGGACATTAGCAATGAGCAGTTCTTC	CASSGDISNEQFF
TRBV7-2	TRBJ1-1	TRBD1	.	TGTGCCAGCAGCTCCCAGGGACAGGTCGCCACTGAAGCTTTCTTT	CASSSQGQVATEAFF
TRBV19	TRBJ1-5	TRBD1	.	TGTGCCAGTATGGGACAGGGAAGCAATAGCAATCAGCCCCAGCATTTT	CASMGQGSNSNQPQHF
TRBV24-1	TRBJ1-4	.	.	TGTGCCACCAGTGACCCCCCCCGGGTGCGAACTAATGAAAAACTGTTTTTT	CATSDPPRVRTNEKLFF
TRBV19	TRBJ1-4	.	.	TGTGCCAGTAGTCTCGGGGGGACAACTAATGAAAAACTGTTTTTT	CASSLGGTTNEKLFF
TRBV7-2	TRBJ1-1	.	.	TGTGCCAGCAGCACCCAGTCGGCGCGGGACTCTGAAGCTTTCTTT	CASSTQSARDSEAFF
TRBV19	TRBJ1-5	.	.	TGTGCCAGTAGCCCCCTGATGGGCAACAGGGTATCCGGGCCCCAGCATTTT	CASSPLMGNRVSGPQHF
TRBV5-4	TRBJ1-2	.	.	TGTGCCAGCAGCTTTATCGGGGGCTACACCTTC	CASSFIGGYTF
TRBV9	TRBJ1-4	.	.	TGTGCCAGCAGCTCGCCAGGGAAACTGTTTTTT	CASSSPGKLFF
TRBV6-6	TRBJ2-1	TRBD1	.	TGTGCCAGCAGTTACGGCGGACAGGGTAAAAATGAGCAGTTCTTC	CASSYGGQGKNEQFF
TRBV7-2	TRBJ2-2	.	.	TGTGCCAGCAGGGCCCCTAGTTTCGGCACCGGGGAGCTGTTTTTT	CASRAPSFGTGELFF
TRBV6-5	TRBJ1-3	.	.	TGTGCCAGCAGACGGGGACAAAACTCTGGAAACACCATATATTTT	CASRRGQNSGNTIYF
TRBV27	TRBJ2-1	TRBD1	.	TGTGCCAGCAGTTTGCACAGGGGCTATGAGCAGTTCTTC	CASSLHRGYEQFF
TRBV4-2	TRBJ2-1	TRBD2	once	TGTGCCAGCAGCCCGCAGACTAGCGGGGGGGTCAGCTCCTACAATGAGCAGTTCTTC	CASSPQTSGGVSSYNEQFF
TRBV9	TRBJ2-1	.	once	TGTGCCAGCAGCGTAGGCGGGCAGGGGCATAAAGGCTCCTACAATGAGCAGTTCTTC	CASSVGGQGHKGSYNEQFF
TRBV9	TRBJ1-5	.	.	TGTGCCAGCAGCGCCGGCCCGGGGCCCCAGCATTTT	CASSAGPGPQHF
TRBV7-2	TRBJ2-3	.	.	TGTGCCAGCAGCCCGGGATTTCCCACAGATACGCAGTATTTT	CASSPGFPTDTQYF
TRBV6-4	TRBJ1-4	TRBD1	once	TGTGCCAGCACCACCGGGACAGTCTATGAAAAACTGTTTTTT	CASTTGTVYEKLFF
TRBV11-2	TRBJ1-2	.	.	TGTGCCAGCAACCCGTCGGGGGACAACTATGGCTACACCTTC	CASNPSGDNYGYTF
TRBV5-1	TRBJ1-1	TRBD1	.	TGCGCCAGCAGCTTGTATACAGGGGGCTCTGAAGCTTTCTTT	CASSLYTGGSEAFF
TRBV14	TRBJ2-3	.	once	TGTGCCAGCAGCCAAGAGAGAGATCATGTAAGCACAGATACGCAGTATTTT	CASSQERDHVSTDTQYF
TRBV7-6	TRBJ2-2	TRBD2	.	TGTGCCAGCAGCTTAGTCCCTAGCGGGCGCAACACCGGGGAGCTGTTTTTT	CASSLVPSGRNTGELFF
TRBV5-4	TRBJ2-3	.	once	TGTGCCGCCGGTCCAGCGGGCTTAGGCACAGATACGCAGTATTTT	CAAGPAGLGTDTQYF
TRBV6-6	TRBJ1-2	.	.	TGTGCCAGCAGTAACTGGGGGAGGGATGGTGGCTACACCTTC	CASSNWGRDGGYTF
TRBV7-8	TRBJ1-2	TRBD1	few	TGTGCCAGCAGCTTAGCCGGGACAGGGGAAGGCTACACCTTC	CASSLAGTGEGYTF
TRBV3-1/TRBV3-2	TRBJ2-7	.	few	TGTGCCAGCAGCCAACTTCAACGGGAGCAGTACTTC	CASSQLQREQYF
TRBV7-9	TRBJ1-5	.	.	TGTGCCAGCAGCCCTGGCGGGGGTCAGCCCCAGCATTTT	CASSPGGGQPQHF
TRBV30	TRBJ1-5	.	few	TGTGCCTGGAGCGAGAATACTGTGGTAGCATACTTTGGAAGCAATCAGCCCCAGCATTTT	CAWSENTVVAYFGSNQPQHF
TRBV29-1	TRBJ2-6	.	.	TGCAGCGTTGAGGGAGGAGGCTCTGGGGCCAACGTCCTGACTTTC	CSVEGGGSGANVLTF
TRBV6-5	TRBJ1-2	TRBD1	.	TGTGCCAGCAGTAATCAGGGGGGCGGCTACACCTTC	CASSNQGGGYTF
TRBV5-4	TRBJ2-5	.	few	TGTGCCAGCAGCCCTATTGGGGGGGGGCGAGAGACCCAGTACTTC	CASSPIGGGRETQYF
TRBV29-1	TRBJ1-2	.	.	TGCAGCGTGGGCACGGGGGTAGATGGCTACACCTTC	CSVGTGVDGYTF
TRBV5-1	TRBJ2-2	TRBD1	few	TGCGCCAGCACCTTATCCGGGACAGGGGGTTCCACCGGGGAGCTGTTTTTT	CASTLSGTGGSTGELFF
TRBV5-1	TRBJ2-2	TRBD1	.	TGCGCCAGCAGCTCATCAGGGGGCCTCGCCACCGGGGAGCTGTTTTTT	CASSSSGGLATGELFF
TRBV4-3	TRBJ2-3	TRBD2	.	TGCGCCAGCAGCCGCAGCGCCCCTGGCGGGGGGGCAACAGATACGCAGTATTTT	CASSRSAPGGGATDTQYF
TRBV5-6	TRBJ2-7	.	.	TGTGCCAGCAGCTTGAGGACCCGACAGTTCTTCTCCTACGAGCAGTACTTC	CASSLRTRQFFSYEQYF
TRBV7-2	TRBJ1-2	.	.	TGTGCCAGCAGCTTAGCGGAGGGGCCCTATGGCTACACCTTC	CASSLAEGPYGYTF
TRBV6-2/TRBV6-3	TRBJ2-7	TRBD1	.	TGTGCCAGCAGTGACGCAAGGACAGGTTTGTACGAGCAGTACTTC	CASSDARTGLYEQYF
TRBV7-8	TRBJ1-3	.	.	TGTGCCAGCAGCTTAGTGGGGACAAGAGGAAACACCATATATTTT	CASSLVGTRGNTIYF
TRBV6-5	TRBJ1-5	TRBD1	.	TGTGCCAGCAACCCGGACAGGGGTGGCAATCAGCCCCAGCATTTT	CASNPDRGGNQPQHF
TRBV7-2	TRBJ2-7	TRBD1	.	TGTGCCAGCAGCCTAGGGGGCCCCTACGAGCAGTACTTC	CASSLGGPYEQYF
TRBV21-1	TRBJ2-2	.	.	TGTGCCAGCAGCAAAGGTACTAGCGGGGGGGCGAACACCGGGGAGCTGTTTTTT	CASSKGTSGGANTGELFF